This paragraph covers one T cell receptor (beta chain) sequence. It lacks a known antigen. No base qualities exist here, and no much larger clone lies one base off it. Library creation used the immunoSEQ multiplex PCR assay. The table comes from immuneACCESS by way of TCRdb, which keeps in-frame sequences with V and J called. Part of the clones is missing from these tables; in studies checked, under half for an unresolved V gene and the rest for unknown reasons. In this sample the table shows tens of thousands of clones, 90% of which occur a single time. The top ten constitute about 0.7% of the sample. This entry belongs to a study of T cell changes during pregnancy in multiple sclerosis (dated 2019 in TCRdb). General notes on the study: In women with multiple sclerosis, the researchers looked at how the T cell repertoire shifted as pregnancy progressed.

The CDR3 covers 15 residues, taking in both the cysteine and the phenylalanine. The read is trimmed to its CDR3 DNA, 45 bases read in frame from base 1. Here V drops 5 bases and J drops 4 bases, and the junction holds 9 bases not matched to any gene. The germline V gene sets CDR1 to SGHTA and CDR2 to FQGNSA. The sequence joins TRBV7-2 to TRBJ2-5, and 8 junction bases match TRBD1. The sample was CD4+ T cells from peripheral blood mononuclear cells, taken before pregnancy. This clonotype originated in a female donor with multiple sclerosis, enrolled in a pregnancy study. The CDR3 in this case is CASSPGQGSRETQYF. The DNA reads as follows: TGTGCCAGCAGCCCCGGACAGGGATCGCGAGAGACCCAGTACTTC.